Below are 20 T cell receptor beta chains sequenced from a single sample in a study of T-cell memory formation after mild COVID-19. A single record per CDR3 protein comes from TCRdb applying MiXCR to the 5' RACE reads. Seen here are about 170,000 distinct CDR3 sequences, over 10% observed once, and the top ten hold about 3.3%. What was sequenced was PBMCs or a T cell subset sorted from them (not recorded which). The receptors stem from a young man who had mild COVID-19 (a few samples of this study predate the infection). Cell type and time point are not known.

This chain uses TRBV7-2 with TRBJ1-2; TRBD1 aligns across 9 bases. Germline assignment: CDR1 SGHTA and CDR2 FQGNSA. The CDR3 extends over 16 amino acids. V shed 5 bases and J 8 bases; nucleotides not matched to a gene: 15. The CDR3 spells CASSPAARDRVDGYTF. CDR3 nucleotides: TGTGCCAGCAGCCCTGCGGCCCGGGACAGGGTAGACGGCTACACCTTC.

J is TRBJ2-7 and V is TRBV20-1; 8 nucleotides align to TRBD1. This CDR3 spans 14 amino acids. CDR1 is DFQATT and CDR2 is SNEGSKA in the germline V gene (reference sequence). The V and J ends lost 6 bases and 3 bases, in that order; junction bases with no gene match: 10. CDR3 loop: CSAAGTGRYYEQYF. The CDR3 nucleotides read TGCAGTGCCGCCGGGACAGGCCGGTACTACGAGCAGTACTTC.

This clonotype was detected a few times. The V call is TRBV11-3, the J call TRBJ2-7; TRBD1 might be the D (5 bases). Germline loops: CDR1 SGHNT, CDR2 YENEEA. Trimming cost V 4 bases and J 4 bases, with 23 bases left between them. This CDR3 region has 17 residues. This CDR3 reads CASSSAPDSQNLYEQYV. CDR3 in DNA: TGTGCCAGCAGCTCCGCACCCGACAGTCAAAACCTTTACGAGCAGTACGTC.

This clonotype was recorded at least ten times. The chain recombines TRBV10-3 with TRBJ2-5, with D possibly matching TRBD1 (5 bases). Trimming cost V 0 bases and J 5 bases, with 7 bases left between them. There are 13 residues in the CDR3. The germline CDR1 and CDR2 sequences are ENHRY and SYGVKD. The CDR3 region is CAISESGVETQYF. DNA of the CDR3: TGTGCCATCAGTGAGTCAGGGGTTGAGACCCAGTACTTC.

This clonotype has only a few counts. In DNA, the CDR3 is TGCAGTGCTAGAAAAGACGTGGTAGGAGCGGGGGGGCTGGATGAGACCCAGTACTTC. It encodes CSARKDVVGAGGLDETQYF. The rearrangement uses TRBV20-1 and TRBJ2-5; 10 positions match TRBD2. The CDR3 loop spans 19 amino acids. J was trimmed by 5 bases and V by 2 bases; bases with no gene match: 20. In germline, CDR1 is DFQATT, CDR2 SNEGSKA (reference sequence).

The rearrangement links TRBV5-1 to TRBJ1-4; 9 bases line up with TRBD1. The germline V gene encodes CDR1 SGHRS and CDR2 YFSETQ. This CDR3 comprises 15 residues. Germline trimming cut 5 bases from V and 1 base from J; bases unmatched to any gene: 3. This CDR3 reads CASSRQGETNEKLFF. CDR3 in DNA: TGCGCCAGCAGTCGACAGGGGGAAACTAATGAAAAACTGTTTTTT.

The chain has TRBV28 and TRBJ2-7, with a possible D match to TRBD1 (6 bases). The CDR3 spans 14 residues. CDR1 and CDR2 (germline): MDHEN, SYDVKM. V lost 2 bases and J lost 7, with 15 bases in between. The DNA of the CDR3 is TGTGCCAGCAGTTTAAGGCACAGGGCGGGTGAGCAGTACGTC. Translated, it gives CASSLRHRAGEQYV.

This clonotype was seen more than once but under ten times. This chain uses TRBV5-4 with TRBJ1-4, with 7 bases identical to TRBD1. Germline assignment: CDR1 SGHNT and CDR2 YYREEE (reference sequence). Germline trimming cut 4 bases from V and 10 bases from J; bases unmatched to any gene: 10. The CDR3 is 14 amino acids. The CDR3 region is CASSAKGGEGKLFF. In DNA, the CDR3 is TGTGCCAGCAGCGCGAAAGGGGGCGAGGGAAAACTGTTTTTT.

DNA of the CDR3: TGTGCCAGCTCCTCGCCCGGGAAATCTGGAAACACCATATATTTT. It specifies CASSSPGKSGNTIYF. The rearrangement uses TRBV18 and TRBJ1-3, with D uncertain. This CDR3 comprises 15 residues. The V end was cut by 6 bases, the J end by 1 base, with 13 bases between. Germline V gene data show CDR1 as KGHSH and CDR2 as LQKENI.

This clonotype was picked up many times. In DNA, the CDR3 is TGTGCCAGCAGCCCGACAGCTAACTATGGCTACACCTTC. This encodes CASSPTANYGYTF. This chain uses TRBV3-1 with TRBJ1-2, with D possibly being TRBD1 (5 bases). The CDR3 contains 13 residues. Germline CDR1 LGHDT, CDR2 YNNKEL (reference sequence). V lost 4 bases, J lost 0 bases, and 6 bases lay in between.

The V and J genes are TRBV7-9 and TRBJ1-1; D unresolved. Germline values: CDR1 SEHNR, CDR2 FQNEAQ (reference sequence). Between the trimmed V and J ends, which lost 5 bases and 1 base, there was a span of 20 bases. The CDR3 is 17 amino acids. The CDR3 sequence is CASSQSSFVRGNTEAFF. The CDR3 DNA sequence: TGTGCCAGCAGCCAGTCGAGTTTTGTCCGGGGGAACACTGAAGCTTTCTTT.

This clonotype has only a few counts. The chain joins TRBV29-1 to TRBJ1-1, with D uncertain. Germline V CDR1 and CDR2: SQVTM, ANQGSEA. The CDR3 consists of 13 residues. CDR3 loop: CGVSQGFDTEAFF. As DNA, the CDR3 is TGCGGAGTCTCTCAAGGGTTTGACACTGAAGCTTTCTTT.

A few counts support this clonotype. V and J are TRBV7-9 and TRBJ1-2; weak D call: TRBD1 (5 bases). The CDR3 spans 13 residues. The V end lost 7 bases, the J end lost 8 bases, and 17 bases lay between the germline ends. Germline CDR1 and CDR2: SEHNR and FQNEAQ (reference sequence). CDR3 nucleotides: TGTGCCAGCAACTGGGGGGGACTGTACGGCTACACCTTC. It yields the protein CASNWGGLYGYTF.

The chain recombines TRBV6-5 with TRBJ1-1, with D possibly being TRBD1 (6 bases). CDR3 length equals 14 residues. Trimming pared 5 bases from V and 4 bases from J, leaving 14 bases between. Germline CDR1 and CDR2: MNHEY and SVGAGI. The CDR3 DNA is TGTGCCAGCAGTGACAGGCCCCGGGGCACTGAAGCTTTCTTT. Residues: CASSDRPRGTEAFF.

This clonotype has only a few counts. The CDR3 coding sequence is TGTGCCAGCTCAACAAGCGGACAGCTAAACACCATATATTTT. It specifies CASSTSGQLNTIYF. The chain couples TRBV18 to TRBJ1-3; possibly TRBD1 for D (6 bases). CDR3 length equals 14 residues. Trimming took off 5 bases at V and 6 bases at J, with 14 bases between the two ends. Looked up from germline, CDR1 is KGHSH and CDR2 is LQKENI.

This clonotype has only a few counts. The gene calls are TRBV4-2 and TRBJ2-1; D may be TRBD2 (7 bases). The CDR3 is 16 amino acids. The ends were cut back, 3 bases at V and 4 bases at J, with 16 bases in the middle. Germline V lookup: CDR1 LGHNA, CDR2 YNFKEQ. In DNA, the CDR3 is TGTGCCAGCAGCCAGAGTGGGGGGGGCTTTTACAATGAGCAGTTCTTC. It is translated as CASSQSGGGFYNEQFF.

This clonotype was seen a few times. The V gene is TRBV7-2, the J gene TRBJ2-7, with 10 nucleotides matching TRBD2. The CDR3 sequence is 17 residues long. Germline loops: CDR1 SGHTA, CDR2 FQGNSA. V gave up 2 bases and J gave up 3 bases; unmatched junction bases: 10. This CDR3 is CASSLTTSGAFLYEQYF. The DNA of the CDR3 is TGTGCCAGCAGCTTAACTACTAGCGGGGCCTTTCTCTACGAGCAGTACTTC.

The chain links TRBV24-1 to TRBJ2-3; 9 nucleotides agree with TRBD2. The CDR3 extends over 15 amino acids. The germline CDR1 and CDR2 sequences are KGHDR and SFDVKD. V dropped 4 bases and J dropped 1; count of bases not matched to a gene: 2. In DNA, the CDR3 is TGTGCCACCAGTGACGTAGCGGGGGGCACAGATACGCAGTATTTT. Translation: CATSDVAGGTDTQYF.

The chain uses TRBV7-8 and TRBJ1-3, with D possibly TRBD1 on 6 matching bases. V was trimmed by 2 bases and J by 1 base, leaving 18 bases between them. The CDR3 is made up of 18 amino acids. Germline V gives CDR1 SGHVS, CDR2 FQNEAQ. The chain's CDR3 is CASSLRLSITGSGNTIYF. CDR3 DNA sequence: TGTGCCAGCAGCTTACGATTGAGTATCACAGGGTCTGGAAACACCATATATTTT.

The chain links TRBV20-1 to TRBJ2-7; TRBD1 matches at 9 bases. CDR1 and CDR2 (germline): DFQATT, SNEGSKA (reference sequence). J was trimmed by 4 bases and V by 2 bases; bases with no gene match: 6. CDR3 length equals 14 residues. The DNA of the CDR3 is TGCAGTGCTAGACCCGGACAGGGGACTTACGAGCAGTACTTC. Protein sequence: CSARPGQGTYEQYF.